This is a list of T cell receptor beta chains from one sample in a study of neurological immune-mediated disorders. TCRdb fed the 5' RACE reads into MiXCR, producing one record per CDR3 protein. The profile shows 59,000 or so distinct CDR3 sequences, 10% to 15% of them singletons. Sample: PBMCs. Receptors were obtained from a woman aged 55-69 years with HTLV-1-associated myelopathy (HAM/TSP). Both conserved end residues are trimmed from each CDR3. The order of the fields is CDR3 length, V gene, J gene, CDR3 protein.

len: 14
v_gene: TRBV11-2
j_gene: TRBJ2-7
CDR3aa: ASSLGVAGVRNEQY

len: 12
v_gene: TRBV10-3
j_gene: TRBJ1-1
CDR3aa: AISVGGTLTEAF

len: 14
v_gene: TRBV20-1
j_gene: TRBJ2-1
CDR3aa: SARESTSGGYNEQF

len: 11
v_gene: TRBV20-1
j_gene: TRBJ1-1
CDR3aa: SASIRENTEAF

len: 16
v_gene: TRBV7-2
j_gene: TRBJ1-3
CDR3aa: ASSLRTDPWVAGNTIY

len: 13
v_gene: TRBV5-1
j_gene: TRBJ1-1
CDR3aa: ASSFGSGSNTEAF

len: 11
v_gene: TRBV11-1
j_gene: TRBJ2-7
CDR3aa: ASSLQGRYEQY

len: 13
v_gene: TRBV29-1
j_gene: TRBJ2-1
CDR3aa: SVEEGLAGYNEQF

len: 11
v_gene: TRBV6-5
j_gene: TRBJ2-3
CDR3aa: ASSLGSGYTQY

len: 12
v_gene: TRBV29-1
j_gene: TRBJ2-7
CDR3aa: SVGAGTGVIEQY

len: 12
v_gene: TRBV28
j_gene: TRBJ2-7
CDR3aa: ASTLQGSSYEQY

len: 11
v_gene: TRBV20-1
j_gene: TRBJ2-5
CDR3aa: SAPPPTQETQY

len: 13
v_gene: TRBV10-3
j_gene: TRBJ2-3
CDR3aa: ASRSGGRATDTQY

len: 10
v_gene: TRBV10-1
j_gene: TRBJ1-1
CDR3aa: ASSEGLSEAF

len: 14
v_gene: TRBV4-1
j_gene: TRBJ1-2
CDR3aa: ASSQTTRVNNYGYT

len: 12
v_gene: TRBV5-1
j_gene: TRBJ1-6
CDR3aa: ASSLGQGNSPLH

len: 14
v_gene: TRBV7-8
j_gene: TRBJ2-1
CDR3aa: ASSPRGTGGTNEQF

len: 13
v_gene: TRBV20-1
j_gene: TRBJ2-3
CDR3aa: SARDISGRKDTQY

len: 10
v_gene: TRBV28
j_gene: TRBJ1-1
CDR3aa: ASSPPDRGAF

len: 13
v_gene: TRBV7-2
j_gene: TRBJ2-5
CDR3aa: ASSLVSSGGETQY

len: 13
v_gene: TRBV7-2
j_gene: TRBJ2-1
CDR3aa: ASRAGGLAGYEQF

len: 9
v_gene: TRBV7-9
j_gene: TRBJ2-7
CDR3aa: ASSLYAGVY

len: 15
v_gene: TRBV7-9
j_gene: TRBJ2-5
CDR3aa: VSSPRRLAGDQETRY

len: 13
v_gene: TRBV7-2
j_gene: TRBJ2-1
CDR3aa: ASSFTSGRADEQF

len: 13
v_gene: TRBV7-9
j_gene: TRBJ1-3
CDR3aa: ASSLVGTTGNTIY

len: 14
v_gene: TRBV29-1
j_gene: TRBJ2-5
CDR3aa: SVEDFAQGWYETQY

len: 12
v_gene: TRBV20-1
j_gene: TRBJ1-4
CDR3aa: SARDPLGGEKLF

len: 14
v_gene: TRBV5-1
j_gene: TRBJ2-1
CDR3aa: ASSLGSGRGYNEQF

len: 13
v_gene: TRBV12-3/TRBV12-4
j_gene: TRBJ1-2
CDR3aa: ASSIRTGANYGYT

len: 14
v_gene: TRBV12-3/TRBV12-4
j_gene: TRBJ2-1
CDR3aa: ASSSGLAEPYNEQF

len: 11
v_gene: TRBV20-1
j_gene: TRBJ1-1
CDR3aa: SARGPTDTEAF

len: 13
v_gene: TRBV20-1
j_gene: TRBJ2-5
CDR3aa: SARDVRGYQETQY

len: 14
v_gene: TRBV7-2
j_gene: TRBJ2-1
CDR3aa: ASSLSGVRSYNEQF

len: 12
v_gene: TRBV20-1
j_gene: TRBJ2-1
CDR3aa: SARTSEHYNEQF

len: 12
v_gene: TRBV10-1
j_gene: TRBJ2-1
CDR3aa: ASSGTSERNEQF

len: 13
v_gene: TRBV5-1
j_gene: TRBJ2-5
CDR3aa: ASSLAGQAQETQY

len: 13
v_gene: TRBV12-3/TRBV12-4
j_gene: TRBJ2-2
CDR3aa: ASSLMGRNTGELF

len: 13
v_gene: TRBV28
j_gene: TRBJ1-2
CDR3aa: ASSPASGDIYGYT

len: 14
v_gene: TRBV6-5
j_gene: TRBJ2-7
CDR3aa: ASSYSGSLASYEQY

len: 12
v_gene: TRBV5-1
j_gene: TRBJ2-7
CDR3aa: ASSRGDRGNEQY

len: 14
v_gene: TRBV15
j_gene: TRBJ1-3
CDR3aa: ATSRGGVVSGNTIY

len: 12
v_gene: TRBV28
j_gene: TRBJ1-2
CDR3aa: ASSPDRGQRGYT

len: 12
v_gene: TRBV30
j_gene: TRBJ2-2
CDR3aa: ACSGTGRTGELF

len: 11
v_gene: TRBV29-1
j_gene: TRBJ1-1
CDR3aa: SVVEGRGTEAF

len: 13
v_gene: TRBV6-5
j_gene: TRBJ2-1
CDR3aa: ASTPGTGMWNEQF

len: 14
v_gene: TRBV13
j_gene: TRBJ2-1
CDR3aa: ASSTRQGEIYNEQF

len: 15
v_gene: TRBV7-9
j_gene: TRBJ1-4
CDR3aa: ASSWTGGAGQQEKLF

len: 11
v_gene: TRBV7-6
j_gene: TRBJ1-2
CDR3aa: ASSLGTRAGYT

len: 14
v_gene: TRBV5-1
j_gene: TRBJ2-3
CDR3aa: ASSSLAGFSTDTQY

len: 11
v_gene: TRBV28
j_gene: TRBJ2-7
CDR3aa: ASSTLDRAEQY

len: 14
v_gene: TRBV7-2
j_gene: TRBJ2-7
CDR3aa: ASSLGLAGPSYEQY